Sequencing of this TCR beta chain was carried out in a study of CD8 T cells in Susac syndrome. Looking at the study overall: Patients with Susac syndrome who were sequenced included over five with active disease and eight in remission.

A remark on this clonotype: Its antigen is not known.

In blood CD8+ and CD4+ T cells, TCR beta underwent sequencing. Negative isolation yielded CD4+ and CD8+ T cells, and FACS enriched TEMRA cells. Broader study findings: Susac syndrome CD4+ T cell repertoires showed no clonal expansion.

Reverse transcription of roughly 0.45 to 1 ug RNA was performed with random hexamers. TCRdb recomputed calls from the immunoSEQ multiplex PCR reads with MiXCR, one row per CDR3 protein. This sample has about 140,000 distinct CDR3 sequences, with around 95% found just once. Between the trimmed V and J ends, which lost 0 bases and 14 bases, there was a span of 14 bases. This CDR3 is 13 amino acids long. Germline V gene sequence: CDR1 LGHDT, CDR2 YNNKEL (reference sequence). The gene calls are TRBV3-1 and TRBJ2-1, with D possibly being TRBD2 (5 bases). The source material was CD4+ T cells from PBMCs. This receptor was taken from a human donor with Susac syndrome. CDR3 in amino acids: CASSQDRAMREFF. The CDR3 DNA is TGTGCCAGCAGCCAAGATCGGGCAATGAGGGAGTTCTTC.